This T cell receptor beta chain was documented in a study of vaccination effects on CD4 cells after COVID-19. Repertoires were generated with immunoSEQ multiplex PCR, while TCRdb's copy carries only in-frame clones and drops some. The sample has tens of thousands of clones, 65% to 85% seen once. Antigen-specific CD4+ T cells were first expanded with viral peptide pools by the ViraFEST assay and only then sequenced. Subsequent to roughly 10 days of culture, CD4+ T cells were isolated. Prior SARS-CoV-2 infection was absent in the vaccine recipients, as shown by negative nucleocapsid antibodies. For this clone: Its target is not known.

Germline V gene sequence: CDR1 KGHSH, CDR2 LQKENI. Trimming took 3 bases from V and 5 from J; bases not matched to a gene: 5. CDR3 length: 14 amino acids. This specimen consisted of CD4+ T cells from PBMCs cultured with HCoV-NL63 spike peptides, obtained before COVID-19 vaccination. The J gene is TRBJ1-2, the V gene TRBV18; 8 nucleotides align to TRBD1. This receptor was identified in a human donor who received a COVID-19 vaccine. The CDR3 sequence is CASSPQWTGYGYTF. As DNA, the CDR3 is TGTGCCAGCTCACCGCAATGGACAGGGTATGGCTACACCTTC. Supplemented by reference TRBV18 and TRBJ1-2, the full variable domain reads NAGVMQNPRHLVRRRGQEARLRCSPMKGHSHVYWYRQLPEEGLKFMVYLQKENIIDESGMPKERFSAEFPKEGPSILRIQQVVRGDSAAYFCASSPQWTGYGYTFGSGTRLTVV.